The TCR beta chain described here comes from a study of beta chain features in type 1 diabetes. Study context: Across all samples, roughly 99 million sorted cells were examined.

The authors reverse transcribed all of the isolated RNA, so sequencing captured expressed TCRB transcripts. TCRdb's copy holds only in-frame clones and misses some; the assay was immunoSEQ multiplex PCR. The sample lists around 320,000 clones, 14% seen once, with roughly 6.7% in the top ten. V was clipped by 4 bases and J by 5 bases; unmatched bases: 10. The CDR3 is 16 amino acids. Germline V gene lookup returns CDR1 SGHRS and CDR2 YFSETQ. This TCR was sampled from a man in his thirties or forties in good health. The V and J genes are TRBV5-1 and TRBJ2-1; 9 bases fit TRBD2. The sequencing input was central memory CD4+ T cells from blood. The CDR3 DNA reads TGCGCCAGCAGCGCCTTAGCGGGAGCCAACAACAATGAGCAGTTCTTC. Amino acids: CASSALAGANNNEQFF.